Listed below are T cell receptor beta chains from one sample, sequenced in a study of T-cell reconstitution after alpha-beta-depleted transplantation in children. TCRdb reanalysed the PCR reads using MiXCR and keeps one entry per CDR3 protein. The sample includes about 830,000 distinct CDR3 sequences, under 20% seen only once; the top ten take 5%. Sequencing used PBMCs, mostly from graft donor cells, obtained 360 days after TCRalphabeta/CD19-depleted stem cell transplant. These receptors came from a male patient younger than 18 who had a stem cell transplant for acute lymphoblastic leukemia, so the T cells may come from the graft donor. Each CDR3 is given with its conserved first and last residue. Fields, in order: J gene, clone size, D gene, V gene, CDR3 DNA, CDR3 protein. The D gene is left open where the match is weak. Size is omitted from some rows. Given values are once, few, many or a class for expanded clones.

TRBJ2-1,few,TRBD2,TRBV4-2,TGTGCCAGCAGCCAAGATTGGGGGACTAGCTCCTACAATGAGCAGTTCTTC,CASSQDWGTSSYNEQFF
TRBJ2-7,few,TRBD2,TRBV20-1,TGCAGTGCCCCCAAGGCGGGGGGCGAGCAGTACTTC,CSAPKAGGEQYF
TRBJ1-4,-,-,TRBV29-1,TGCAGCGTTGACTTTAGTATGCAGGGTTATGAAAAACTGTTTTTT,CSVDFSMQGYEKLFF
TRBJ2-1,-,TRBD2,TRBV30,TGTGCCTGGGGACTAGCGGGAGGTTGGAATGAGCAGTTCTTC,CAWGLAGGWNEQFF
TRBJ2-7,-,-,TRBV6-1,TGTGCCAGCTCCCCCTATAGTACAGTGAGTACCTACGAGCAGTACTTC,CASSPYSTVSTYEQYF
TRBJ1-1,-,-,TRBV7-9,TGTGCCAGCAGCACCCGCTTGAACACTGAAGCTTTCTTT,CASSTRLNTEAFF
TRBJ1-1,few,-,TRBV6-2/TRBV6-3,TGTGCCAGCAGTCAGGCCACTGAAGCTTTCTTT,CASSQATEAFF
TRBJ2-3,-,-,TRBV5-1,TGCGCCAGCAGCTTCGAGGGAGGTTGGACAGATACGCAGTATTTT,CASSFEGGWTDTQYF
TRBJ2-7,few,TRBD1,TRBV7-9,TGTGCCGGCCGGGACAGGGGCTCCTACGAGCAGTACTTC,CAGRDRGSYEQYF
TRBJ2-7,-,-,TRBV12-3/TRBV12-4,TGTGCCAGCAGTTTAAGGCAGGCCACCCGCGAGCAGTACTTC,CASSLRQATREQYF
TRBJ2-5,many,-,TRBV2,TGTGCCAGCAGTGCGACGGAGACCCAGTACTTC,CASSATETQYF
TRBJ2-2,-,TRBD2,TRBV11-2,TGTGCCAGCAGCCCACACACCCCGGGGACTAGCAGAAACACCGGGGAGCTGTTTTTT,CASSPHTPGTSRNTGELFF
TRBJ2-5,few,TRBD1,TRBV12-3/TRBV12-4,TGTGCCAGCAGTTTCTCCGGGACAGGGGGCGCCGGGTTCATGGAGACCCAGTACTTC,CASSFSGTGGAGFMETQYF
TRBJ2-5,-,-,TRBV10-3,TGTGCCATCAGTGAGTCGCAGCTGGAGACCCAGTACTTC,CAISESQLETQYF
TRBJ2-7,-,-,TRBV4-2,TGTGCCAGCAGCCAAGATACCGCAAGAGAGCAGTACTTC,CASSQDTAREQYF
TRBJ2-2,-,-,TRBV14,TGTGCCAGCAGCCCAGTCCCCGGGTGGCGGAACACCGGGGAGCTGTTTTTT,CASSPVPGWRNTGELFF
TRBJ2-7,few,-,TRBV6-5,TGTGCCAGCAGTTACTCGATGCAGCGTCTCTCCTACGAGCAGTACTTC,CASSYSMQRLSYEQYF
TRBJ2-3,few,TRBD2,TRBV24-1,TGTGCCACCAGTGATTCGGGACTAGTGACAGATACGCAGTATTTT,CATSDSGLVTDTQYF
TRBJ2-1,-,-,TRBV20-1,TGCAGTGCTAGAGAACCAACTAGTCCGTGGTCCGGAAACAATGAGCAGTTCTTC,CSAREPTSPWSGNNEQFF
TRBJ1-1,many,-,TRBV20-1,TGCAGTGCTAGAGATCGAAAACCCACTGAAGCTTTCTTT,CSARDRKPTEAFF
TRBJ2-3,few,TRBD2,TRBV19,TGTGCCAGTAGTAGGGGACTAGCGGGAGGAGATACGCAGTATTTT,CASSRGLAGGDTQYF
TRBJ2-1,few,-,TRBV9,TGTGCCAGCAGCGTCGAAAAGGGGTTTAGAGGGGTCAATGAGCAGTTCTTC,CASSVEKGFRGVNEQFF
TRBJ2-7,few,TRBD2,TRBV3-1,TGTGCCAGCAGCCGACGACTAGCGGTCTACACATACGAGCAGTACTTC,CASSRRLAVYTYEQYF
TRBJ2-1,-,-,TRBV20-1,TGCAGTGCTAGAGATCGGCGGCCGTCCTTCTACAATGAGCAGTTCTTC,CSARDRRPSFYNEQFF
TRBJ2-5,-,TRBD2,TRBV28,TGTGCCAGCAGTTTAAGGGCGGGAGGAGAAGAGACCCAGTACTTC,CASSLRAGGEETQYF
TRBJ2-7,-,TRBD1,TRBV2,TGTGCCAGCACCGGGACAGGGGTCTACGAGCAGTACTTC,CASTGTGVYEQYF
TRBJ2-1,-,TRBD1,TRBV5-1,TGCGCCAGCAGCTTGGTAGTCCAGGGGGCGCAAAATGAGCAGTTCTTC,CASSLVVQGAQNEQFF
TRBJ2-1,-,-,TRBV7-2,TGTGCCAGCAGCTTAGCTCGAGGGACCTACTACAATGAGCAGTTCTTC,CASSLARGTYYNEQFF
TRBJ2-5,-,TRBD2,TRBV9,TGTGCCAGCAGCTCCAGACTAGCGGGAGGCTCGGAGACCCAGTACTTC,CASSSRLAGGSETQYF
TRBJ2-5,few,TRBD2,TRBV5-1,TGCGCCAGCAGCTTGTTACGGGAGGCGGAGACCCAGTACTTC,CASSLLREAETQYF
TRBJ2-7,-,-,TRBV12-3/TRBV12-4,TGTGCCAGCAGTTTAAGCACCAACCTTGGGTCCTACGAGCAGTACTTC,CASSLSTNLGSYEQYF
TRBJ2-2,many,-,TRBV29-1,TGCAGCGTTGGTGGACCCGGGGAGCTGTTTTTT,CSVGGPGELFF
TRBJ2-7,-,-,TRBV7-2,TGTGCCAGCAGCAAAACGGCTAGTTCCTACGAGCAGTACTTC,CASSKTASSYEQYF
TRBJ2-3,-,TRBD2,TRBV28,TGTGCCAGCAGTTTGGGGGTAGCGGGACCAGATACGCAGTATTTT,CASSLGVAGPDTQYF
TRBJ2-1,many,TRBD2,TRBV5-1,TGCGCCAGCAGCTTGGGTATTAGCGGGAGTAAAGCCTACAATGAGCAGTTCTTC,CASSLGISGSKAYNEQFF
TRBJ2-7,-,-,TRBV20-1,TGCAGTGCTAGAGATTTGTCGTGGGAGGCCTCGGGGGAGCAGTACTTC,CSARDLSWEASGEQYF
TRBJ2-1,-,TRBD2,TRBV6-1,TGTGCCAGCAGTCGACTAGCGGGAACCTATGAGCAGTTCTTC,CASSRLAGTYEQFF
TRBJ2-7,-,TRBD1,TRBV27,TGTGCCAGCAGTTTTTCACCGACAGGGCGATACGAGCAGTACTTC,CASSFSPTGRYEQYF
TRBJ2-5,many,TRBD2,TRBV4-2,TGTGCCAGCAGCCTCGGAAGTACTAGCGGGGAGACCCAGTACTTC,CASSLGSTSGETQYF
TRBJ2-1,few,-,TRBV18,TGTGCCAGCTCACCACTCCCAGCGAGCTCCTACAATGAGCAGTTCTTC,CASSPLPASSYNEQFF
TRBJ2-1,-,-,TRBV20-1,TGCAGTGCTAGAGTTCTGCCCCCTAGCTCCAATGAGCAGTTCTTC,CSARVLPPSSNEQFF
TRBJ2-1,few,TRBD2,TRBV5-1,TGCGCCAGCAGCAGACTAGCGGGAGGCCAGAATGAGCAGTTCTTC,CASSRLAGGQNEQFF
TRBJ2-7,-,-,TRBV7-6,TGTGCCAGCACACAGGAGGGGGGGGCTGCCTACGAGCAGTACTTC,CASTQEGGAAYEQYF
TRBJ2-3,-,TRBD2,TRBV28,TGTGCCAGCAGTTCTGCCGGGACTAGCGGAGATACGCAGTATTTT,CASSSAGTSGDTQYF
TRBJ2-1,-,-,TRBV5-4,TGTGCCAGCAGCCGCCCAGGTGAGCAGTTCTTC,CASSRPGEQFF
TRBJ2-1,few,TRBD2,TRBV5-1,TGCGCCAGCAGCCCGGGACTAGCTTTTTCGGTCTATGAGCAGTTCTTC,CASSPGLAFSVYEQFF
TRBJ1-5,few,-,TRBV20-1,TGCAGTGCTAGAGATGGGACGGCGCGTAATCAGCCCCAGCATTTT,CSARDGTARNQPQHF
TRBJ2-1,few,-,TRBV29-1,TGCAGCGGGACTCCGTCCTACAATGAGCAGTTCTTC,CSGTPSYNEQFF
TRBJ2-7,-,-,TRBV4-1,TGCGCCAGCAGCCAAGGAGCGGGCCCGTCTAGCGAGCAGTACTTC,CASSQGAGPSSEQYF
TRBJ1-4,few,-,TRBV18,TGTGCCAGCTCACGGGCAACTAATGAAAAACTGTTTTTT,CASSRATNEKLFF
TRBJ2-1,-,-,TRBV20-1,TGCAGTGCTGGGACTCCACCCTCCTACAATGAGCAGTTCTTC,CSAGTPPSYNEQFF
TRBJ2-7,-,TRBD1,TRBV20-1,TGCAGTGCTAGTTACTACCGGGACAGTCTCTACGAGCAGTACTTC,CSASYYRDSLYEQYF
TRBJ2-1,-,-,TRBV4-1,TGCGCCAGCAGCCTACAACCGACAGGGAGGGCCTACAATGAGCAGTTCTTC,CASSLQPTGRAYNEQFF
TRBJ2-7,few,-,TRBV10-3,TGTGCCATCAGTGTCGAGCCAGGGCTCTCCTACGAGCAGTACTTC,CAISVEPGLSYEQYF
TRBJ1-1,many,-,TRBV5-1,TGCGCCAGCAGCCGTCTCTGGATCAGGGGTACCTTGAACACTGAAGCTTTCTTT,CASSRLWIRGTLNTEAFF
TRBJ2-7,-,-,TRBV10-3,TGTGCCATCAGTGACCTGGGAACATCCTACGAGCAGTACTTC,CAISDLGTSYEQYF
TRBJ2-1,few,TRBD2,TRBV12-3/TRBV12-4,TGTGCCAGCAGCCCTCTTATAGCGGGAGGGCCTACAGCCTCCTACAATGAGCAGTTCTTC,CASSPLIAGGPTASYNEQFF
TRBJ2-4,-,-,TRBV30,TGTGCCTGGACCTCCGGGGTACAAAACATTCAGTACTTC,CAWTSGVQNIQYF
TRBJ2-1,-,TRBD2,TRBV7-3,TGTGCCAGCAGCGCTAGGCCGGGGACTATAGGCAATGAGCAGTTCTTC,CASSARPGTIGNEQFF
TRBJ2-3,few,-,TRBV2,TGTGCCATACTACAGGGTCGGGCGACAGATACGCAGTATTTT,CAILQGRATDTQYF